A single sample is the source of the 23 T cell receptor beta chains below, sequenced in a study of blood T cell repertoires in COVID-19 (dated by TCRdb to about 2020). The library came from the immunoSEQ multiplex PCR assay. As stored in TCRdb, this immuneACCESS dataset retains in-frame rearrangements with V and J assigned. A fraction of the clones does not appear; measured against another copy, unresolved V genes explain less than half of the discrepancy, and the remainder lacks a known reason. This sample gives hundreds of thousands of clones in total; around nine tenths of them show up just once. The top ten hold 3% to 4% of the sample. Sequencing was done on a sample of peripheral blood. All receptors come from a young woman who had recovered from COVID-19.

The V call is TRBV9, the J call TRBJ2-2; D is perhaps TRBD1 (7 bases). The CDR3 is 19 amino acids. CDR1 SGDLS and CDR2 YYNGEE come from the germline V gene. V shed 3 bases and J shed 1 base, with 22 bases lying between them. The CDR3 DNA sequence: TGTGCCAGCAGCGACCCCAGGGGGGAACCCGCCAGGAACACCGGGGAGCTGTTTTTT. Protein product: CASSDPRGEPARNTGELFF.

The rearrangement joins TRBV5-1 to TRBJ2-5, with D perhaps matching TRBD2 (6 bases). Deletions cut 4 bases from V and 1 base from J, with 11 bases between. Germline CDR1 reads SGHRS; CDR2 reads YFSETQ. The length of the CDR3 is 14 residues. The CDR3 coding sequence is TGCGCCAGCAGCCAAGGGGACTCCCAAGAGACCCAGTACTTC. Its translation: CASSQGDSQETQYF.

This chain links TRBV6-5 with TRBJ2-5, with 8 nucleotides matching TRBD2. Germline CDR1 and CDR2: MNHEY and SVGAGI. Losses at the gene ends were 7 bases for V and 4 bases for J; bases not matched to a gene: 8. The CDR3 runs to 14 residues. The DNA for the CDR3 is TGTGCCAGCATCCTTGGCGGGGGGCTAGAGACCCAGTACTTC. Translating it yields CASILGGGLETQYF.

This chain links TRBV11-2 with TRBJ2-5, with no clear D. CDR1 is SGHAT and CDR2 is FQNNGV in the germline V gene. The germline V and J ends were trimmed by 5 bases and 5 bases, with 15 bases remaining between them. The CDR3 consists of 14 residues. The CDR3 spells CASSPRYIGETQYF. The CDR3 DNA reads TGTGCCAGCAGCCCCCGGTACATCGGGGAGACCCAGTACTTC.

This sequence joins TRBV27 and TRBJ2-4; 8 bases are shared with TRBD2. The CDR3 has 13 residues. V lost 5 bases to trimming and J lost 7 bases; unmatched junction nucleotides: 4. CDR1 MNHEY and CDR2 SMNVEV come from the germline V gene (reference sequence). CDR3 nucleotides: TGTGCCAGCAGTCCCCGGGGGGGGAACATTCAGTACTTC. This encodes CASSPRGGNIQYF.

The chain carries TRBV19 and TRBJ2-1, with 14 bases matching TRBD2. The CDR3 length is 17 residues. Germline CDR1 LNHDA, CDR2 SQIVND (reference sequence). After removal of 6 bases from V and 5 bases from J, the junction contained 9 bases not matched to a gene. The CDR3, as DNA: TGTGCCAGTAGGCCCAGACTAGCGGGAGGGAATGACAATGAGCAGTTCTTC. This sequence encodes CASRPRLAGGNDNEQFF.

This chain links TRBV7-2 with TRBJ2-5, with TRBD2 identical over 7 bases. V shed 5 bases, J shed 1 base, and the junction held 7 bases outside the gene matches. This CDR3 comprises 15 residues. From germline, CDR1 is SGHTA and CDR2 FQGNSA. The CDR3: CASSPLSSGQETQYF. DNA for the CDR3: TGTGCCAGCAGCCCACTGTCTAGCGGCCAAGAGACCCAGTACTTC.

V gene TRBV7-8 combines with J gene TRBJ2-5; 11 positions agree with TRBD2. This CDR3 is built from 16 residues. The V and J ends lost 0 bases and 3 bases, in that order; junction bases with no gene match: 3. The germline V gene encodes CDR1 SGHVS and CDR2 FQNEAQ. The CDR3 spells CASSLAPLAGEETQYF. DNA for the CDR3: TGTGCCAGCAGCTTAGCCCCACTAGCGGGAGAAGAGACCCAGTACTTC.

The V call is TRBV5-8, the J call TRBJ2-3; D is uncertain. This CDR3 region has 15 residues. Deletions cut 2 bases from V and 5 bases from J, with 15 bases between. Germline V gives CDR1 SGHTS, CDR2 YDEGEE. CDR3 sequence reads: CASSFGGIPGDTQYF. The CDR3 DNA follows: TGTGCCAGCAGCTTCGGTGGAATTCCAGGAGATACGCAGTATTTT.

This clone turned up a few times. The chain uses TRBV4-3 and TRBJ1-3; D ambiguous. V lost 3 bases and J 4 bases, leaving 13 bases between the germline ends. This CDR3 region has 15 residues. Germline CDR1 and CDR2: LGHNA and YSLEER. CDR3 loop: CASSQDWTSGNTIYF. CDR3 nucleotide sequence: TGCGCCAGCAGCCAGGACTGGACTTCGGGAAACACCATATATTTT.

V is TRBV5-1 and J is TRBJ1-2; 7 nucleotides line up with TRBD1. The CDR3 totals 16 residues. From germline, CDR1 is SGHRS and CDR2 YFSETQ. The ends lost 4 bases at V and 6 bases at J; junction bases unmatched: 15. The CDR3, as DNA: TGCGCCAGCAGCCCATCACAGGGGCGGGTGCTTCATGGCTACACCTTC. Its translation is CASSPSQGRVLHGYTF. Together with reference TRBV5-1 and TRBJ1-2, the CDR3 gives the full variable domain: KAGVTQTPRYLIKTRGQQVTLSCSPISGHRSVSWYQQTPGQGLQFLFEYFSETQRNKGNFPGRFSGRQFSNSRSEMNVSTLELGDSALYLCASSPSQGRVLHGYTFGSGTRLTVV.

This chain uses TRBV27 with TRBJ2-2, with TRBD2 as a possible D gene (6 bases). Germline V gene data show CDR1 as MNHEY and CDR2 as SMNVEV (reference sequence). The CDR3 contains 18 residues. Trimming removed 0 bases from V and 5 bases from J, with 19 bases in between. Here the CDR3 DNA reads TGTGCCAGCAGTTTATCGATCCGAACGGGAGCGGGTACCGGGGAGCTGTTTTTT. Translating it yields CASSLSIRTGAGTGELFF.

V is TRBV11-2 and J is TRBJ1-2; D is ambiguous. Trimming took off 5 bases at V and 1 base at J, with 11 bases between the two ends. Per the germline V gene, CDR1 is SGHAT and CDR2 is FQNNGV. The CDR3 sequence is 14 residues long. CDR3 nucleotides: TGTGCCAGCAGCCCTTGGCCGGGTAACTATGGCTACACCTTC. Its protein is CASSPWPGNYGYTF.

The J gene is TRBJ2-1, the V gene TRBV27, with TRBD2 matching 9 bases. The CDR3 loop spans 16 amino acids. The germline V gene encodes CDR1 MNHEY and CDR2 SMNVEV (reference sequence). V trimming: 0 bases; J trimming: 0 bases; junction bases outside the gene matches: 0. CDR3 nucleotide sequence: TGTGCCAGCAGTTTATCTAGCGGGAGCTCCTACAATGAGCAGTTCTTC. Encoded protein: CASSLSSGSSYNEQFF.

This sequence joins TRBV3-1 (or the pseudogene TRBV3-2) and TRBJ1-3, with a tentative D call TRBD1 (6 bases). V lost 6 bases, J lost 2 bases, and 14 bases lay in between. CDR1 and CDR2 (germline): LGHDT, YNNKEL (reference sequence). The CDR3 totals 15 residues. As DNA, the CDR3 is TGTGCCAGCAGGCACACAGGGAGTACTGGAAACACCATATATTTT. Its translation is CASRHTGSTGNTIYF.

The CDR3 here is CASSLTGGYYEQYV. DNA for the CDR3: TGTGCCAGCAGCTTAACAGGGGGTTACTACGAGCAGTACGTC. The chain combines TRBV11-2 with TRBJ2-7, with TRBD1 identical over 8 bases. The V segment lost 2 bases and the J segment 3 bases; nucleotides outside the gene matches: 3. This CDR3 contains 14 residues. Looked up from germline, CDR1 is SGHAT and CDR2 is FQNNGV.

This chain links TRBV10-1 with TRBJ2-2; D gene uncertain. Trimming pared 3 bases from V and 6 bases from J, leaving 14 bases between. This CDR3 has 15 amino acids. Germline-derived CDR1 and CDR2 are WNHNN and SYGVQD (reference sequence). The CDR3: CASSDRLPAAGELFF. CDR3 in DNA: TGCGCCAGCAGTGATAGACTCCCCGCGGCCGGGGAGCTGTTTTTT.

This sequence joins TRBV9 and TRBJ2-1, with 10 nucleotides matching TRBD2. The CDR3 consists of 17 residues. The germline gives CDR1 SGDLS, CDR2 YYNGEE. Trimming took 3 bases from V and 7 from J; bases not matched to a gene: 13. The CDR3 DNA is TGTGCCAGCAGCGGACCCCAGCGGGAGGGCCCTCGGAATGAGCAGTTCTTC. It codes for CASSGPQREGPRNEQFF.

This chain uses TRBV7-2 with TRBJ2-3; TRBD2 matches 7 bases. Trimming cost V 2 bases and J 6 bases; bases outside gene matches: 8. CDR1 and CDR2 (germline): SGHTA, FQGNSA. This CDR3 region has 15 residues. The CDR3 DNA reads TGTGCCAGCAGCTTATTAGGACTAGTTGGGGATACGCAGTATTTT. The encoded protein is CASSLLGLVGDTQYF. Full variable domain (rest looked up from reference TRBV7-2 and TRBJ2-3): GAGVSQSPSNKVTEKGKDVELRCDPISGHTALYWYRQSLGQGLEFLIYFQGNSAPDKSGLPSDRFSAERTGGSVSTLTIQRTQQEDSAVYLCASSLLGLVGDTQYFGPGTRLTVL.

J is TRBJ1-2 and V is TRBV19; tentative D call: TRBD1 (5 bases). This CDR3 spans 13 amino acids. The V end was cut by 2 bases, the J end by 5 bases, with 9 bases between. Germline V gene data show CDR1 as LNHDA and CDR2 as SQIVND (reference sequence). CDR3 DNA: TGTGCCAGTAGTATAAGAACAGGTTATGGCTACACCTTC. Encoded protein: CASSIRTGYGYTF.

This chain joins TRBV4-3 and TRBJ2-1, with D perhaps TRBD2 (5 bases). The length of the CDR3 is 16 residues. V gave up 5 bases and J gave up 4 bases, with 18 bases separating them. The germline gives CDR1 LGHNA, CDR2 YSLEER. CDR3 residues: CASSSRSRASYNEQFF. CDR3 nucleotide sequence: TGCGCCAGCAGCTCTCGGTCGCGGGCGAGTTACAATGAGCAGTTCTTC.

This rearrangement joins TRBV27 to TRBJ2-3, with D unclear. CDR1 MNHEY and CDR2 SMNVEV come from the germline V gene (reference sequence). There are 15 residues in the CDR3. The germline V and J ends were trimmed by 0 bases and 6 bases, with 13 bases remaining between them. CDR3 amino acids: CASSLSNSLVDTQYF. The CDR3 coding sequence is TGTGCCAGCAGTTTATCAAATAGCTTGGTGGATACGCAGTATTTT.

The chain links TRBV9 to TRBJ1-3, with TRBD1 as a possible D gene (5 bases). The CDR3 spans 15 residues. Trimming removed 4 bases at V and 5 bases at J, with 16 bases between. CDR1 and CDR2 (germline): SGDLS, YYNGEE. CDR3 in amino acids: CASSTNPTGRNTIYF. The CDR3 nucleotides are TGTGCCAGCAGCACAAACCCTACAGGACGAAACACCATATATTTT.